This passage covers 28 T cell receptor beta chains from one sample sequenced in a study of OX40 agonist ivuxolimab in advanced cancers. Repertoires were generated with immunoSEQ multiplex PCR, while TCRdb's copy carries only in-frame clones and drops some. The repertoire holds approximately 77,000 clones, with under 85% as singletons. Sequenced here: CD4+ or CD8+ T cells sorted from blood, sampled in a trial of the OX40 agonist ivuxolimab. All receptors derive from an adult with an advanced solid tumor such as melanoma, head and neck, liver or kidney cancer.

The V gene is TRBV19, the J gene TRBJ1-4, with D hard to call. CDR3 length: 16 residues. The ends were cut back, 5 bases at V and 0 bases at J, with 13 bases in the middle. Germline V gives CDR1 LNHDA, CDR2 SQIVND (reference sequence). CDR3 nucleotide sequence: TGTGCCAGTAGTCTTATTTACTATGCAACTAATGAAAAACTGTTTTTT. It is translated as CASSLIYYATNEKLFF.

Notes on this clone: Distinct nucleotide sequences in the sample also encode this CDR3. CDR3 sequence: CASSLVSGTGELFF. CDR3 sequence (DNA): TGCGCCAGCAGCTTGGTTTCGGGCACCGGGGAGCTGTTTTTT. This chain connects TRBV5-1 to TRBJ2-2; D remains unclear. This CDR3 spans 14 amino acids. Per the germline V gene, CDR1 is SGHRS and CDR2 is YFSETQ. V lost 0 bases and J lost 4, with 7 bases in between.

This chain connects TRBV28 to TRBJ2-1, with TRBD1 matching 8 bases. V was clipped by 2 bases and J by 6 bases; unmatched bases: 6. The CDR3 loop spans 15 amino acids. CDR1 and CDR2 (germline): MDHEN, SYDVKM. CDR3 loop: CASSLIGTGPNEQFF. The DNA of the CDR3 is TGTGCCAGCAGTTTAATCGGGACAGGCCCCAATGAGCAGTTCTTC. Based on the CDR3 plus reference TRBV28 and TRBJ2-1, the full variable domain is DVKVTQSSRYLVKRTGEKVFLECVQDMDHENMFWYRQDPGLGLRLIYFSYDVKMKEKGDIPEGYSVSREKKERFSLILESASTNQTSMYLCASSLIGTGPNEQFFGPGTRLTVL.

CDR3 nucleotide sequence: TGTGCCAGCAGCTTAGCCCCGGGACCCAACAATGAGCAGTTCTTC. This translates into CASSLAPGPNNEQFF. The chain joins TRBV7-2 to TRBJ2-1; D possibly matches TRBD1 or TRBD2 (5 bases each). There are 15 residues in the CDR3. Germline V CDR1 and CDR2: SGHTA, FQGNSA. V was cut by 0 bases and J by 5 bases, with 11 bases left in between.

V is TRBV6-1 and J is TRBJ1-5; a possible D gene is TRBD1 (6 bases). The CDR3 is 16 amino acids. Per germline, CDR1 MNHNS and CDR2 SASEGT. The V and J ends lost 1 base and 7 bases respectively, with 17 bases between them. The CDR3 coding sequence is TGTGCCAGCAGTGAAGGTGGTTGGGGGGCGGGGCAGCCCCAGCATTTT. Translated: CASSEGGWGAGQPQHF.

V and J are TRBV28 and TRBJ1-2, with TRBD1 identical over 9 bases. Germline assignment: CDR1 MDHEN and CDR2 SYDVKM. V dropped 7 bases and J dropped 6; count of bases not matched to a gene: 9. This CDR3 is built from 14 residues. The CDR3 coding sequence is TGTGCCAGCAAAGGCTCATGGACAGGGGATGGCTACACCTTC. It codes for CASKGSWTGDGYTF.

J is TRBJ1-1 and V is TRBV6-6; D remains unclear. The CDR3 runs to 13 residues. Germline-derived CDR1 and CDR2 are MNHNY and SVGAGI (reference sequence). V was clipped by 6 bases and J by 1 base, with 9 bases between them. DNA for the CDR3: TGTGCCAGCAGCGCCCGGGGGAACACTGAAGCTTTCTTT. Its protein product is CASSARGNTEAFF.

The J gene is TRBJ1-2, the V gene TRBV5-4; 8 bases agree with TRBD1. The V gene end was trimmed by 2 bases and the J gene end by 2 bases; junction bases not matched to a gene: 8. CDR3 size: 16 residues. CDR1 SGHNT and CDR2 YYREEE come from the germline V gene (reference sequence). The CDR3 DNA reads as TGTGCCAGCAGCTTCCGGACAGGGACTTCGAACTATGGCTACACCTTC. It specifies CASSFRTGTSNYGYTF.

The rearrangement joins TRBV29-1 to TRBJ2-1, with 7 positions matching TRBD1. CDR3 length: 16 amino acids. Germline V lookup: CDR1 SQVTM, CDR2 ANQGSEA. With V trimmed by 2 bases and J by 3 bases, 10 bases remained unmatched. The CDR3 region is CSVEPSRGRSYNEQFF. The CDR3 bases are TGCAGCGTTGAACCCTCTAGGGGGCGTAGCTACAATGAGCAGTTCTTC.

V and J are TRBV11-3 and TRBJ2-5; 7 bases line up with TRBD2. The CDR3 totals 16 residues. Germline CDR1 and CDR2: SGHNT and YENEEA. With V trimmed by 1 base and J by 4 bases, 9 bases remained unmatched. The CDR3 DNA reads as TGTGCCAGCAGCTTAGGGGATAGGTCGGGGGGAGAGACCCAGTACTTC. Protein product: CASSLGDRSGGETQYF.

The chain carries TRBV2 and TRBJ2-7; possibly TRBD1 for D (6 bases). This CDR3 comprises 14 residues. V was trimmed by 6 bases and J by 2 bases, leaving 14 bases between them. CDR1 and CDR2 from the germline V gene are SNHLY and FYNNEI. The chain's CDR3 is CASRPGASPYEQYF. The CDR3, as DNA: TGTGCCAGCAGACCAGGGGCAAGTCCCTACGAGCAGTACTTC.

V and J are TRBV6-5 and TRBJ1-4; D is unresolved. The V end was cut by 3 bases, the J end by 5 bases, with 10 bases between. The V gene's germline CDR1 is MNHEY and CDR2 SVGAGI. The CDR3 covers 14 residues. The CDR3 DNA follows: TGTGCCAGCAGTTATCGGTCAGAAAATGAAAAACTGTTTTTT. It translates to CASSYRSENEKLFF.

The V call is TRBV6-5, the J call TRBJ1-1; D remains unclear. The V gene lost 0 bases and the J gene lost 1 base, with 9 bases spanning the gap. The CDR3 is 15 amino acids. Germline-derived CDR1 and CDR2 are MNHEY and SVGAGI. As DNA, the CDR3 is TGTGCCAGCAGTTACTCGGTGCTACCGAACACTGAAGCTTTCTTT. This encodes CASSYSVLPNTEAFF.

CDR3 sequence: CASKPDSSYNEQFF. The CDR3 region has the DNA TGTGCCAGCAAACCCGACAGCTCCTACAATGAGCAGTTCTTC. The chain couples TRBV6-6 to TRBJ2-1; tentative D call: TRBD1 (5 bases). Trimming left V 7 bases short and J 0 bases short, with 10 bases between. The CDR3 covers 14 residues. CDR1 and CDR2 from the germline V gene are MNHNY and SVGAGI (reference sequence).

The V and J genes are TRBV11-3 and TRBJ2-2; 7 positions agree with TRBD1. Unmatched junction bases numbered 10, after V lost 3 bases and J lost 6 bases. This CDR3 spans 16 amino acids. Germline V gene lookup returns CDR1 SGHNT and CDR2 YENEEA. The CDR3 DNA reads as TGTGCCAGCAGCTTCACCGGGACAGCGAGTGCCGGGGAGCTGTTTTTT. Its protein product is CASSFTGTASAGELFF.

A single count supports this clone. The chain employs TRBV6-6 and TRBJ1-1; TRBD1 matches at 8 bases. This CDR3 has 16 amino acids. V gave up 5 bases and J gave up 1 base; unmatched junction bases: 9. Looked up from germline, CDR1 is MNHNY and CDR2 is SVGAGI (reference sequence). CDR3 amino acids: CASSLFDRGSNTEAFF. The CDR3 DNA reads TGTGCCAGCAGTCTATTCGACAGGGGCTCGAACACTGAAGCTTTCTTT.

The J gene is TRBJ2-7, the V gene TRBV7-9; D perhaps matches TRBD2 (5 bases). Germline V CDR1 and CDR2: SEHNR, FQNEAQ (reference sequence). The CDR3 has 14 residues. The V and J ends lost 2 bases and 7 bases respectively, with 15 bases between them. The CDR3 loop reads CASSLRVGLVEQYF. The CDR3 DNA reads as TGTGCCAGCAGCTTAAGGGTAGGACTTGTGGAGCAGTACTTC. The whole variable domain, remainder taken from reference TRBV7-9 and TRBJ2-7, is DTGVSQNPRHKITKRGQNVTFRCDPISEHNRLYWYRQTLGQGPEFLTYFQNEAQLEKSRLLSDRFSAERPKGSFSTLEIQRTEQGDSAMYLCASSLRVGLVEQYFGPGTRLTVT.

CDR3 coding DNA: TGTGCCAGCAGTGGGGGGACAGAGTTTGAAGCTTTCTTT. This translates into CASSGGTEFEAFF. This chain links TRBV25-1 with TRBJ1-1; TRBD1 matches 7 bases. This CDR3 is built from 13 residues. Per germline, CDR1 MGHDK and CDR2 SYGVNS. The V segment lost 4 bases and the J segment 7 bases; nucleotides outside the gene matches: 6. Combining the CDR3 with reference TRBV25-1 and TRBJ1-1 gives the whole variable domain EADIYQTPRYLVIGTGKKITLECSQTMGHDKMYWYQQDPGMELHLIHYSYGVNSTEKGDLSSESTVSRIRTEHFPLTLESARPSHTSQYLCASSGGTEFEAFFGQGTRLTVV.

CDR3 loop: CASRGDSTPQPQHF. In DNA form, the CDR3 reads TGTGCCAGCAGGGGGGACAGTACTCCTCAGCCCCAGCATTTT. The chain has TRBV2 and TRBJ1-5; 7 positions match TRBD1. The germline gives CDR1 SNHLY, CDR2 FYNNEI. The CDR3 is 14 amino acids. Trimming removed 6 bases from V and 6 bases from J; junction bases left unmatched: 8. The whole variable domain, filled in from reference TRBV2 and TRBJ1-5, reads EPEVTQTPSHQVTQMGQEVILRCVPISNHLYFYWYRQILGQKVEFLVSFYNNEISEKSEIFDDQFSVERPDGSNFTLKIRSTKLEDSAMYFCASRGDSTPQPQHFGDGTRLSIL.

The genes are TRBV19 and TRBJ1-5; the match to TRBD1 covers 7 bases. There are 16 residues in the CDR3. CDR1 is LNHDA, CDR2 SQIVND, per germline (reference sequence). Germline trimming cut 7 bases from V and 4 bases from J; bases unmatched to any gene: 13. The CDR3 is CASTYYTGVLNQPQHF. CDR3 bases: TGTGCCAGTACCTATTACACAGGGGTCCTAAATCAGCCCCAGCATTTT.

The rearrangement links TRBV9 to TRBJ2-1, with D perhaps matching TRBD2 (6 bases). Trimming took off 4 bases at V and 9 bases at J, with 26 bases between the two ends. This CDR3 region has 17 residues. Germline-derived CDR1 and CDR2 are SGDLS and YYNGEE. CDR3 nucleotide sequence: TGTGCCAGCAGCTCCCCAGTGGGGATTAGCGGAGGCGGTGAGCAGTTCTTC. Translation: CASSSPVGISGGGEQFF.

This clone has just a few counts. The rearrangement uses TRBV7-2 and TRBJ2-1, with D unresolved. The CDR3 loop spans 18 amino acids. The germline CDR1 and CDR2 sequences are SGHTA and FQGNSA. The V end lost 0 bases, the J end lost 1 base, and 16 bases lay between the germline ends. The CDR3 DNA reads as TGTGCCAGCAGCTTAGCAATATTCGGACGGCCTTCCTACAATGAGCAGTTCTTC. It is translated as CASSLAIFGRPSYNEQFF.

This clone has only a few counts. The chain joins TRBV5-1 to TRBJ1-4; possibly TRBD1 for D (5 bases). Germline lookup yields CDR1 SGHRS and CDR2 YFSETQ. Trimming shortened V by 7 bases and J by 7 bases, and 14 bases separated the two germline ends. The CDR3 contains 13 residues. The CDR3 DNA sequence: TGCGCCAGCCGGGGACCGGAGGGTGAAAAACTGTTTTTT. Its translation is CASRGPEGEKLFF.

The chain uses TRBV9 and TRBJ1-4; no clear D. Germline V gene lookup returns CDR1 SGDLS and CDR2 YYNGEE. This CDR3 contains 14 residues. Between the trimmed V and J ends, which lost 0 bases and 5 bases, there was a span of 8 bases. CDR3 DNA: TGTGCCAGCAGCGTAGCCGCCCCAAATGAAAAACTGTTTTTT. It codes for CASSVAAPNEKLFF.

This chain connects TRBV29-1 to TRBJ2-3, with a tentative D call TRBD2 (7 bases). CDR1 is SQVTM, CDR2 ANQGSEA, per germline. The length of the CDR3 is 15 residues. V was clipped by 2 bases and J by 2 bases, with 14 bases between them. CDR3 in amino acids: CSVEQQGGATDTQYF. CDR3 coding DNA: TGCAGCGTTGAACAACAGGGAGGGGCCACAGATACGCAGTATTTT.

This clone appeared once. CDR3 sequence (DNA): TGTGCCAGCAGCTTAAGTACAGGGTTGAATCAGCCCCAGCATTTT. This translates into CASSLSTGLNQPQHF. V gene TRBV7-2 combines with J gene TRBJ1-5; possibly TRBD1 for D (6 bases). In germline, CDR1 is SGHTA, CDR2 FQGNSA. Trimming shortened V by 2 bases and J by 4 bases, and 12 bases separated the two germline ends. CDR3 size: 15 residues.

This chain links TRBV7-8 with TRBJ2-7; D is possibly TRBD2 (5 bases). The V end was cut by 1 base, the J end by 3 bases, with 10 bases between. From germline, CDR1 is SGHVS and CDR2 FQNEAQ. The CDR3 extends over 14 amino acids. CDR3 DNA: TGTGCCAGCAGCTTAGAAGGAGGCAGCTACGAGCAGTACTTC. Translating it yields CASSLEGGSYEQYF.

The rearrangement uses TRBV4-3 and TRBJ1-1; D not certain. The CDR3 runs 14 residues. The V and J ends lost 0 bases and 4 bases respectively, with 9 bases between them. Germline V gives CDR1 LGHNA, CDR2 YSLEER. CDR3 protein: CASSQDQSGTEAFF. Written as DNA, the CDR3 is TGCGCCAGCAGCCAAGATCAATCCGGCACTGAAGCTTTCTTT.